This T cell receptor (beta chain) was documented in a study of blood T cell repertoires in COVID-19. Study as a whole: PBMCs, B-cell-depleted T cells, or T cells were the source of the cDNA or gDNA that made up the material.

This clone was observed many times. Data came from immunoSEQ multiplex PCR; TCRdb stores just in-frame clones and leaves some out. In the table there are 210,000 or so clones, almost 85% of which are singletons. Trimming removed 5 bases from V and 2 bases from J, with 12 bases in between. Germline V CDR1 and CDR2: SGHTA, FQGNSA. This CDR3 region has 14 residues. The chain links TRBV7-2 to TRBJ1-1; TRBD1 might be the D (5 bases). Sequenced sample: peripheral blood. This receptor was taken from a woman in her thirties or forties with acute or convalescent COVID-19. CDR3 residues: CASSGAVQNTEAFF. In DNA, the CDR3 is TGTGCCAGCAGCGGGGCCGTACAAAACACTGAAGCTTTCTTT.